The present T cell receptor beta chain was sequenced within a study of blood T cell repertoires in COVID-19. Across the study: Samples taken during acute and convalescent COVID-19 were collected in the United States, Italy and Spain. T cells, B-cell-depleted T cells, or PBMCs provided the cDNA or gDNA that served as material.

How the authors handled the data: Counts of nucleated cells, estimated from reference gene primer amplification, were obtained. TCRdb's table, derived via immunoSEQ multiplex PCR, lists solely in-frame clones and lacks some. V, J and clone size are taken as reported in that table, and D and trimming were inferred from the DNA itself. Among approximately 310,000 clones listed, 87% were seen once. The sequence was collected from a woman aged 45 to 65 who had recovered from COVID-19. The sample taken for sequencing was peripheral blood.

The chain's CDR3 is CASSLGWSGGRGGTEAFF. CDR3 sequence (DNA): TGCGCCAGCAGCCTAGGATGGTCAGGGGGACGGGGTGGCACTGAAGCTTTCTTT. This chain uses TRBV4-1 with TRBJ1-1, with TRBD1 matching over 7 bases. With V trimmed by 4 bases and J by 4 bases, 18 bases remained unmatched. The length of the CDR3 is 18 residues. CDR1 MGHRA and CDR2 YSYEKL come from the germline V gene.